A selection of T cell receptor beta chains follows, all from one sample in a study of glioma-infiltrating T cells. TCRdb reprocessed the multiplex PCR reads via MiXCR and lists one record per CDR3 protein. There are about 180,000 distinct CDR3 sequences in the sample; more than 35% occur only once, and roughly 5.2% lies in the top ten. The specimen was glioma tissue, nonneoplastic brain tissue, or PBMCs (not recorded which). All receptors come from a human donor with low-grade glioma or glioblastoma, undergoing nonglioma brain surgery, or in good health (not recorded which). Both conserved end residues are part of each CDR3. The D gene is left open where the match is weak. Part of the rows lack a size; the others show once, few, many or a class for expanded clones.

J gene	clone size	D gene	V gene	CDR3 DNA	CDR3 protein
TRBJ2-7	NA	TRBD2	TRBV5-4	TGTGCCAGCAGCTTGGTCCCCCAGACTAGCGGTACATCCCGGCGGTACTTC	CASSLVPQTSGTSRRYF
TRBJ1-1	NA	NA	TRBV27	TGTGCCAGCAGTTTGGACAGTGGGCTAAGAGGTGAAGCTTTCTTT	CASSLDSGLRGEAFF
TRBJ1-1	few	NA	TRBV7-9	TGTGCCAGCAGTGGCAGGGGCTACACTGAAGCTTTCTTT	CASSGRGYTEAFF
TRBJ2-1	NA	NA	TRBV15	TGTGCCACCATCATAGGGTTCGGGCTCAATGCTAGGAGAATAGGAATCAATGAGCAGTTCTTC	CATIIGFGLNARRIGINEQFF
TRBJ2-3	NA	NA	TRBV20-1	TGCAGTGCTAGGGGAAGGCGGGTTAGCACATATACGCAGTATTTT	CSARGRRVSTYTQYF
TRBJ2-1	NA	NA	TRBV4-1	TGCGCCAGCAGCCAAGAGGTGTCTAGCAACTACAATGAGAAGTTCTTC	CASSQEVSSNYNEKFF
TRBJ2-1	few	TRBD2	TRBV5-8	TGTGCCAGCAGCTTGCCGAGGACTAGGGGCATATACAATGAGCAGTTCTTC	CASSLPRTRGIYNEQFF
TRBJ2-7	NA	NA	TRBV7-9	TGTGCCAGCAGCTTCTATACCGGGACAGCGGGCGAGCAGTACTTC	CASSFYTGTAGEQYF
TRBJ2-1	few	NA	TRBV2	TGTGCCAGCAGAGACTTGAGGGCCGGCGATGAGCAGTTCTTC	CASRDLRAGDEQFF
TRBJ2-2	many	NA	TRBV7-3	TGTGCCAGCAGCTTAACTAGCGTGAACACCGGGGAGCTGTTTTTT	CASSLTSVNTGELFF
TRBJ2-3	NA	TRBD2	TRBV28	TGTGCCAGCAGGGAGAACCTAGCGGGAGGGGAGGATACGCAGTATTTT	CASRENLAGGEDTQYF
TRBJ2-3	many	TRBD1	TRBV15	TGTGCCACCAGCAGTCCCGGGACAGGGACGCCAGATACGCAGTATTTT	CATSSPGTGTPDTQYF
TRBJ1-1	many	NA	TRBV20-1	TGCAGTGCTACAACTCCAGGGACGGGTGAAGCTTTCTTT	CSATTPGTGEAFF
TRBJ1-1	many	NA	TRBV4-2	TGTGCCAGCAGCCAAGCCTGGAACACTGAAGCTTTCTTT	CASSQAWNTEAFF
TRBJ2-5	few	NA	TRBV19	TGTGCCAGTAGTATAGCCGACAGAGAGACCCAGTACTTC	CASSIADRETQYF
TRBJ1-1	once	NA	TRBV28	TGTGCCAGCAGCCCGTACACGAAAACTGAAGCTTTCTTT	CASSPYTKTEAFF
TRBJ1-5	many	NA	TRBV24-1	TGTGCCACCAGTCGATCCGGGGGCGCAGGCGATCAGCCCCAGCATTTT	CATSRSGGAGDQPQHF
TRBJ1-5	many	NA	TRBV6-1	TGTGCCAGCAGTGAAGCAGGGTACAATCAGCCCCAGCATTTT	CASSEAGYNQPQHF
TRBJ2-1	NA	NA	TRBV29-1	TGCAGCGTTGACGCCGCATACAATGAGCAGTTCTTC	CSVDAAYNEQFF
TRBJ2-2	NA	TRBD2	TRBV11-2	TGTGCCAGCAGCTACGGACTAGCGGGAGACGGGGAGCTGTTTTTT	CASSYGLAGDGELFF
TRBJ2-1	many	TRBD2	TRBV28	TGTGCCAGCAGTTTGGCTAGCGGGAGAGGGAATGAGCAGTTCTTC	CASSLASGRGNEQFF
TRBJ1-5	NA	NA	TRBV7-2	TGTGCCAGAAGCTTAGTAGGGCAGGGGAGCAATCAGCCCCAGCATTTT	CARSLVGQGSNQPQHF
TRBJ2-3	NA	NA	TRBV6-2/TRBV6-3	TGTGACGCAAATCAAAACCCCCAGGGGCTCAGAACAGATACGCAGTATTTT	CDANQNPQGLRTDTQYF
TRBJ2-7	few	NA	TRBV19	TGTGCCAGTAGTATAGAGGAGGGTTACGAGCAGTACTTC	CASSIEEGYEQYF
TRBJ1-1	many	TRBD1	TRBV7-9	TGTGCCAGCAGCTTGGAGGGACAGTACACTGAAGCTTTCTTT	CASSLEGQYTEAFF
TRBJ2-1	many	NA	TRBV28	TGTGCCAGCACATTCGGCTGGGCCAATGAGCAGTTCTTC	CASTFGWANEQFF
TRBJ1-1	many	NA	TRBV29-1	TGCAGCGTCATTGCACACACTGAAGCTTTCTTT	CSVIAHTEAFF
TRBJ2-1	few	TRBD2	TRBV7-2	TGTGCCAGCAGCCAAGCCAGCGGGAGTTCAAATGAGCAGTTCTTC	CASSQASGSSNEQFF
TRBJ2-5	many	NA	TRBV20-1	TGCAGTGCTAGAGCACGGGGCGCGCTAGCATCTCAAGAGACCCAGTACTTC	CSARARGALASQETQYF
TRBJ2-1	few	NA	TRBV3-1	TGTGCCAGCAGCCAAGAAGTTGGGTTTATTTCCCCTCCGTTCTTC	CASSQEVGFISPPFF
TRBJ2-7	many	NA	TRBV7-8	TGTGCCAGCAGCCGTGTACAGGTCTCCTACGAGCAGTACTTC	CASSRVQVSYEQYF
TRBJ2-3	few	NA	TRBV28	TGTGCCAGCAGCCCGACCGGGACCACGTTTAGGCAGTATTTT	CASSPTGTTFRQYF
TRBJ1-1	few	NA	TRBV19	TGTGCCAAAGCACCGAACACTGAAGCTTTCTTT	CAKAPNTEAFF
TRBJ1-4	many	NA	TRBV11-1	TGTGCCAGCAGCGTGGACAGATGGAATGAAAAACTGTTTTTT	CASSVDRWNEKLFF
TRBJ2-7	many	TRBD1	TRBV4-1	TGCGCCAGCAGCCCCACCGGGACAGGGACCTACGAGCAGTACTTC	CASSPTGTGTYEQYF
TRBJ2-6	NA	NA	TRBV9	TGTGCCAGCAGAGTCAGCAACTCTGGGGCCAACGTCCTGACTTTC	CASRVSNSGANVLTF